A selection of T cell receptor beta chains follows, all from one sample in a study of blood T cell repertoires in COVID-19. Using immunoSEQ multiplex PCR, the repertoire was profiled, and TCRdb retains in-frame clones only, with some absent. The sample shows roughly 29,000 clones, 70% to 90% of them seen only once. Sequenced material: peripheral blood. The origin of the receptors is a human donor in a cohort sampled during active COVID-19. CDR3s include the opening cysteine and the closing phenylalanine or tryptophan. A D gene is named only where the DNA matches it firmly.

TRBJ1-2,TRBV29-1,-,TGCAGCGTTGAAAGTCGGCAGGGTAGGGTAAATTACGGCTACACCTTC,CSVESRQGRVNYGYTF
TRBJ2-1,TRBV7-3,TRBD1,TGTGCCAGCGCCCGGGACAGGGACATAAATGAGCAGTTCTTC,CASARDRDINEQFF
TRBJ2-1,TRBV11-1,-,TGTGCCAGCAGCTTAGTCCAGGCCAGGAACAATGAGCAGTTCTTC,CASSLVQARNNEQFF
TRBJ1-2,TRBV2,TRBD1,TGTGCCAGCAGTGCCCGCGGACAGGGGGCGCGGGGCTACACCTTC,CASSARGQGARGYTF
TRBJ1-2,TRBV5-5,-,TGTGCCAGCTTTTTTCGTACCGGGGGGGCGCATGGCTACACCTTC,CASFFRTGGAHGYTF
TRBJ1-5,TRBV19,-,TGTGCCAGTAGCCCCCGTGGAGCCCCGAGGCAGCCCCAGCATTTT,CASSPRGAPRQPQHF
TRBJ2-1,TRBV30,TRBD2,TGTGCCTGGAGTGAAAAAGGGGCTAGCGGGAGGAATGAGCAGTTCTTC,CAWSEKGASGRNEQFF
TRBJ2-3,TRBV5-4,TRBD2,TGTGCCAGCAGCTCCGGCGGGAGATACACAGATACGCAGTATTTT,CASSSGGRYTDTQYF
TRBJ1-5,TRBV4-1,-,TGCGCCAGCAGCCAAGATATAGGGGGCAATCAGCCCCAGCATTTT,CASSQDIGGNQPQHF
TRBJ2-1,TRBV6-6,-,TGTGCCAGCAGAAACCCGGGACTGAACTACAATGAGCAGTTCTTC,CASRNPGLNYNEQFF
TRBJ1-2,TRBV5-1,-,TGCGCCAGCAGCGACGACTTTTATGGCTACACCTTC,CASSDDFYGYTF
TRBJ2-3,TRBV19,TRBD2,TGTGCCAGTAGTGGAAGGAGGTTAGCGGGAGTGCCAGATACGCAGTATTTT,CASSGRRLAGVPDTQYF
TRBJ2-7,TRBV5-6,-,TGTGCCAGCAGCCCAACTGGTCCTGGCGAGCAGTACTTC,CASSPTGPGEQYF
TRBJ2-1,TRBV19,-,TGTGCCAGTAGTATAGTAGGGGCGGTTGAGCAGTTCTTC,CASSIVGAVEQFF
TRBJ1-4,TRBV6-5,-,TGTGCCAGCAGTTATCAACCCGGGGGTAATGAAAAACTGTTTTTT,CASSYQPGGNEKLFF
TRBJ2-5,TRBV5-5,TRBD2,TGTGCCAGCAGCCCCGCCCCTGGGACTAGCGGCCAAGAGACCCAGTACTTC,CASSPAPGTSGQETQYF
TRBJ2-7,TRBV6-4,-,TGTGCCAGCGGCGAATTCAAGGGGTACTACGAGCAGTACTTC,CASGEFKGYYEQYF